Listed here are 29 T cell receptor beta chains from one sample, sequenced in a study of T cell responses to AZD1222 COVID-19 vaccine. The table came from immunoSEQ multiplex PCR; TCRdb's copy has only in-frame clones and leaves some out. Here the sample spans about 73,000 clones, about 91% being singletons. The sequencing used peripheral blood, collected 28 days after the second AZD1222 dose. The receptors shown here come from an adult who received the AZD1222 COVID-19 vaccine.

This clone came up a few times. The rearrangement uses TRBV2 and TRBJ2-2; D gene ambiguous. The CDR3 is 13 amino acids. The germline V and J ends were trimmed by 4 bases and 6 bases, with 9 bases remaining between them. Germline CDR1 reads SNHLY; CDR2 reads FYNNEI. CDR3 nucleotides: TGTGCCAGCAGTGTGGTAGCCGCCGGGGAGCTGTTTTTT. Protein: CASSVVAAGELFF.

The chain carries TRBV5-1 and TRBJ2-1, with D uncertain. The CDR3 loop spans 15 amino acids. V was pared by 3 bases and J by 0 bases, with 10 bases between. Per germline, CDR1 SGHRS and CDR2 YFSETQ. Here the CDR3 DNA reads TGCGCCAGCAGCTACAGAGATAGCTCCTACAATGAGCAGTTCTTC. This encodes CASSYRDSSYNEQFF.

The chain recombines TRBV6-5 with TRBJ2-7, with D tentatively TRBD1 (6 bases). The CDR3 covers 12 residues. Trimming removed 5 bases at V and 6 bases at J, with 11 bases between. Germline V gene sequence: CDR1 MNHEY, CDR2 SVGAGI. The CDR3 bases are TGTGCCAGCAGTCCTGGGACACCCGAGCAGTACTTC. Translation: CASSPGTPEQYF.

The CDR3 is CASSWTSGGYNEQFF. DNA of the CDR3: TGCGCCAGCAGCTGGACTAGCGGGGGCTACAATGAGCAGTTCTTC. V usage is TRBV5-1 and J usage is TRBJ2-1, with 13 bases fitting TRBD2. The trim removed 3 bases at V and 3 bases at J, leaving 0 bases unmatched. The length of the CDR3 is 15 residues. Germline CDR1 and CDR2: SGHRS and YFSETQ. Based on the CDR3 plus reference TRBV5-1 and TRBJ2-1, the full variable domain is KAGVTQTPRYLIKTRGQQVTLSCSPISGHRSVSWYQQTPGQGLQFLFEYFSETQRNKGNFPGRFSGRQFSNSRSEMNVSTLELGDSALYLCASSWTSGGYNEQFFGPGTRLTVL.

The chain carries TRBV5-4 and TRBJ2-5; D may correspond to TRBD1 or TRBD2 (5 bases each). The V end was cut by 4 bases, the J end by 5 bases, with 15 bases between. Germline CDR1 and CDR2: SGHNT and YYREEE (reference sequence). This CDR3 has 14 amino acids. The CDR3: CASSPSRGRETQYF. The CDR3 DNA is TGTGCCAGCAGCCCGAGTCGGGGCCGTGAGACCCAGTACTTC.

CDR3 loop: CASSAMVDSPLHF. For the CDR3, the DNA is TGTGCCAGTAGTGCGATGGTGGATTCACCCCTCCACTTT. The genes are TRBV19 and TRBJ1-6; D gene uncertain. CDR1 is LNHDA and CDR2 is SQIVND in the germline V gene (reference sequence). This CDR3 contains 13 residues. The ends were cut back, 5 bases at V and 8 bases at J, with 10 bases in the middle.

The chain's CDR3 is CATKTDRGDRNTEAFF. The CDR3 bases are TGTGCCACCAAGACGGACAGGGGGGACCGGAACACTGAAGCTTTCTTT. The genes are TRBV19 and TRBJ1-1; 10 nucleotides line up with TRBD1. The CDR3 contains 16 residues. Germline CDR1 LNHDA, CDR2 SQIVND (reference sequence). The V and J ends lost 10 bases and 1 base, in that order; junction bases with no gene match: 12.

This clone was found a few times. The rearrangement uses TRBV2 and TRBJ1-1; D gene unclear. The CDR3 extends over 13 amino acids. CDR1 is SNHLY and CDR2 is FYNNEI in the germline V gene. Trimming removed 4 bases at V and 5 bases at J, with 11 bases between. CDR3 bases: TGTGCCAGCAGTGTTCTAGCTGGGACTGAAGCTTTCTTT. Protein sequence: CASSVLAGTEAFF.

J is TRBJ1-1 and V is TRBV6-2 or TRBV6-3, with 8 bases fitting TRBD1. The V segment lost 2 bases and the J segment 0 bases; nucleotides outside the gene matches: 11. This CDR3 has 18 amino acids. Per germline, CDR1 MNHEY and CDR2 SVGEGT. DNA of the CDR3: TGTGCCAGCAGTTACCTCTTGGACAGGGCGAACTTGAACACTGAAGCTTTCTTT. Amino acid sequence: CASSYLLDRANLNTEAFF.

This chain uses TRBV19 with TRBJ2-7; TRBD1 matches at 7 bases. This CDR3 has 14 residues. Germline V CDR1 and CDR2: LNHDA, SQIVND (reference sequence). Trimming cost V 9 bases and J 4 bases; bases outside gene matches: 12. The CDR3 loop reads CASGPTGSGYEQYF. The CDR3 nucleotides are TGTGCCAGCGGACCGACAGGGTCAGGTTACGAGCAGTACTTC.

The rearrangement links TRBV19 to TRBJ2-3; 7 nucleotides align to TRBD1. V was clipped by 5 bases and J by 2 bases; unmatched bases: 7. Germline V gene sequence: CDR1 LNHDA, CDR2 SQIVND (reference sequence). This CDR3 comprises 15 residues. The CDR3 DNA sequence: TGTGCCAGTAGTTTGCGACAGGGTTACACAGATACGCAGTATTTT. Translated: CASSLRQGYTDTQYF.

This clone was recorded only once. V and J are TRBV7-6 and TRBJ2-7; the match to TRBD2 covers 9 bases. CDR1 is SGHVS, CDR2 FNYEAQ, per germline. Unmatched junction bases numbered 8, after V lost 5 bases and J lost 3 bases. The length of the CDR3 is 15 residues. CDR3 sequence: CASSPLAGALYEQYF. The CDR3 DNA reads TGTGCCAGCAGCCCCTTAGCGGGGGCCCTCTACGAGCAGTACTTC. Supplemented by reference TRBV7-6 and TRBJ2-7, the full variable domain reads GAGVSQSPRYKVTKRGQDVALRCDPISGHVSLYWYRQALGQGPEFLTYFNYEAQQDKSGLPNDRFSAERPEGSISTLTIQRTEQRDSAMYRCASSPLAGALYEQYFGPGTRLTVT.

The V and J genes are TRBV6-5 and TRBJ1-3; possible D gene TRBD1, 5 bases. The CDR3 loop spans 14 amino acids. Between the trimmed V and J ends, which lost 7 bases and 4 bases, there was a span of 14 bases. Germline CDR1 is MNHEY and CDR2 is SVGAGI. The CDR3 DNA reads TGTGCCAGCACCCCTCGGGGCAGCGGAAACACCATATATTTT. Protein sequence: CASTPRGSGNTIYF.

V gene TRBV27 combines with J gene TRBJ2-1; 8 bases map to TRBD2. Germline V gene lookup returns CDR1 MNHEY and CDR2 SMNVEV (reference sequence). With 2 bases clipped from V and 1 base from J, the junction kept 4 bases outside the gene matches. This CDR3 comprises 16 residues. The CDR3 region has the DNA TGTGCCAGCAGTTTAGCGGGAGGTGGTTCCTACAATGAGCAGTTCTTC. Protein: CASSLAGGGSYNEQFF.

The rearrangement uses TRBV20-1 and TRBJ1-2; the D is unclear. V was shortened by 3 bases and J by 8 bases, with 19 bases between the two germline ends. The CDR3 covers 14 residues. Germline CDR1 and CDR2: DFQATT and SNEGSKA (reference sequence). The chain's CDR3 is CSASDGKTWVGYTF. CDR3 nucleotide sequence: TGCAGTGCTAGTGATGGGAAGACTTGGGTCGGCTACACCTTC.

V usage is TRBV7-2 and J usage is TRBJ2-5, with no clear D. Germline V CDR1 and CDR2: SGHTA, FQGNSA. Trimming removed 5 bases at V and 5 bases at J, with 12 bases between. The CDR3 contains 13 residues. The CDR3 loop reads CASSRGLGETQYF. In DNA form, the CDR3 reads TGTGCCAGCAGCCGTGGGTTAGGCGAGACCCAGTACTTC.

The chain has TRBV10-2 and TRBJ1-2; D call uncertain. Trimming removed 4 bases from V and 5 bases from J, with 23 bases in between. Germline-derived CDR1 and CDR2 are WSHSY and SAAADI. This CDR3 contains 17 residues. CDR3 region: CASSATPGPPAGYGYTF. The CDR3 nucleotides are TGCGCCAGCAGTGCCACCCCGGGTCCCCCGGCGGGGTATGGCTACACCTTC.

V and J are TRBV27 and TRBJ2-1; weak D call: TRBD2 (6 bases). The CDR3 extends over 16 amino acids. The V gene's germline CDR1 is MNHEY and CDR2 SMNVEV (reference sequence). V dropped 3 bases and J dropped 6 bases, with 18 bases sitting between them. The CDR3 DNA reads as TGTGCCAGCAGTTTCAGCGGGCCGAACTTTTTCAATGAGCAGTTCTTC. It yields the protein CASSFSGPNFFNEQFF.

This rearrangement joins TRBV10-2 to TRBJ2-4, with D tentatively TRBD1 (6 bases). The V gene's germline CDR1 is WSHSY and CDR2 SAAADI. Deletions cut 2 bases from V and 7 bases from J, with 15 bases between. The CDR3 sequence is 15 residues long. For the CDR3, the DNA is TGCGCCAGCAGTGAGACCCGGGACACCGGGAACATTCAGTACTTC. The encoded protein is CASSETRDTGNIQYF.

The V gene is TRBV7-9, the J gene TRBJ1-4; the match to TRBD1 covers 9 bases. V lost 5 bases and J lost 6; bases outside the gene matches: 10. This CDR3 is 16 amino acids long. Germline CDR1 and CDR2: SEHNR and FQNEAQ (reference sequence). CDR3 loop: CASSPESGQGYEKLFF. The CDR3 DNA follows: TGTGCCAGCAGCCCCGAGTCGGGACAGGGTTATGAAAAACTGTTTTTT.

The rearrangement joins TRBV6-2 or TRBV6-3 to TRBJ2-3, with 8 bases aligning to TRBD2. Losses at the gene ends were 3 bases for V and 2 bases for J; bases not matched to a gene: 16. The CDR3 is 19 amino acids. The germline V gene has CDR1 MNHEY and CDR2 SVGEGT. The CDR3 region is CASSYPRAGARPSTDTQYF. The CDR3 nucleotides read TGTGCCAGCAGTTATCCTAGAGCGGGGGCAAGACCTTCCACAGATACGCAGTATTTT.

This chain joins TRBV9 and TRBJ2-1, with TRBD1 matching 8 bases. Germline values: CDR1 SGDLS, CDR2 YYNGEE. The CDR3 length is 17 residues. V gave up 2 bases and J gave up 0 bases; unmatched junction bases: 7. CDR3 nucleotide sequence: TGTGCCAGCAGCGTTAGACAGGGGCTAAGCTCCTACAATGAGCAGTTCTTC. Protein: CASSVRQGLSSYNEQFF.

This rearrangement joins TRBV27 to TRBJ1-1; 7 bases agree with TRBD1. The CDR3 sequence is 15 residues long. Germline assignment: CDR1 MNHEY and CDR2 SMNVEV (reference sequence). V gave up 5 bases and J gave up 2 bases; unmatched junction bases: 8. CDR3: CASSPSTGRNTEAFF. In nucleotides, the CDR3 is TGTGCCAGCAGTCCCTCGACAGGGAGAAACACTGAAGCTTTCTTT.

Details on this clone: One end of the junction is discordant with germline, which a read error may explain. The chain combines TRBV12-3 or TRBV12-4 with TRBJ2-1; 8 positions match TRBD2. The length of the CDR3 is 11 residues. CDR3 region: CTSGSDNEQFF. CDR3 sequence (DNA): TGTACCAGCGGGAGCGACAATGAGCAGTTCTTC.

The table lists this clone with a count of one. This rearrangement joins TRBV7-9 to TRBJ2-7; D might be TRBD1 (5 bases). Germline V gives CDR1 SEHNR, CDR2 FQNEAQ (reference sequence). V was clipped by 4 bases and J by 3 bases, with 13 bases between them. This CDR3 has 14 amino acids. The CDR3 spells CASSSRTSLYEQYF. DNA for the CDR3: TGTGCCAGCAGCTCCCGGACAAGCCTCTACGAGCAGTACTTC.

This chain joins TRBV6-5 and TRBJ1-2, with a possible D match to TRBD1 (5 bases). CDR1 MNHEY and CDR2 SVGAGI come from the germline V gene. This CDR3 spans 13 amino acids. Deletions cut 6 bases from V and 5 bases from J, with 13 bases between. CDR3 coding DNA: TGTGCCAGCAGGCCGGGGCGAGGGTATGGCTACACCTTC. Translation gives CASRPGRGYGYTF.

V usage is TRBV29-1 and J usage is TRBJ1-2; D not certain. Germline V CDR1 and CDR2: SQVTM, ANQGSEA. The V gene lost 3 bases and the J gene lost 2 bases, with 7 bases spanning the gap. The CDR3 spans 12 residues. CDR3 residues: CSVDGNNYGYTF. CDR3 in DNA: TGCAGCGTTGATGGCAACAACTATGGCTACACCTTC.

The chain employs TRBV5-5 and TRBJ2-3, with D maybe TRBD2 (6 bases). Per the germline V gene, CDR1 is SGHKS and CDR2 is YYEKEE (reference sequence). Trimming took off 2 bases at V and 0 bases at J, with 10 bases between the two ends. This CDR3 contains 15 residues. The CDR3 loop reads CASSFGGMSTDTQYF. The CDR3 nucleotides are TGTGCCAGCAGCTTTGGGGGGATGAGCACAGATACGCAGTATTTT.

This clone was counted a single time. The rearrangement joins TRBV28 to TRBJ2-7; D is perhaps TRBD2 (5 bases). The CDR3 is made up of 13 amino acids. Between the trimmed V and J ends, which lost 2 bases and 3 bases, there was a span of 8 bases. CDR1 MDHEN and CDR2 SYDVKM come from the germline V gene. CDR3 amino acids: CASSLGLLYEQYV. CDR3 coding DNA: TGTGCCAGCAGTTTAGGACTTCTCTACGAGCAGTACGTC.